A single sample is the source of the 19 T cell receptor beta chains below, sequenced in a study of beta chain features in type 1 diabetes. Expressed TCRB transcripts were sequenced because the isolated RNA had all been reverse transcribed beforehand. TCRdb's table, derived via immunoSEQ multiplex PCR, lists solely in-frame clones and lacks some. The table includes hundreds of thousands of clones, over 11% detected once. Study results and limitations: Type 1 diabetes patients showed a moderate but significant shortening of TCRB CDR3s in all four CD4+ subsets.

Their target antigens are unknown. Input material: naive CD4+ T cells from blood. These receptors were obtained from a man aged 18 to 35 with type 1 diabetes.

This clone was found a few times. The V and J genes are TRBV29-1 and TRBJ1-1; weak D call: TRBD1 (5 bases). CDR3 length: 12 amino acids. Between the trimmed V and J ends, which lost 3 bases and 1 base, there was a span of 6 bases. The germline V gene has CDR1 SQVTM and CDR2 ANQGSEA. The CDR3 DNA sequence: TGCAGCGTTGAGACAGCGAACACTGAAGCTTTCTTT. Translation gives CSVETANTEAFF.

The chain joins TRBV30 to TRBJ2-3; D is undetermined. The CDR3 loop spans 12 amino acids. V was shortened by 0 bases and J by 4 bases, with 5 bases between the two germline ends. Per the germline V gene, CDR1 is GTSNPN and CDR2 is SVGIG (reference sequence). CDR3 DNA sequence: TGTGCCTGGAGTGTACGCGCAGATACGCAGTATTTT. It encodes CAWSVRADTQYF.

In this sample, this clone turned up a few times. The CDR3 here is CASSQAAVEDNEQFF. The CDR3 bases are TGTGCCAGCAGCCAAGCTGCGGTAGAGGACAATGAGCAGTTCTTC. The rearrangement uses TRBV4-2 and TRBJ2-1, with unresolved D. The CDR3 loop spans 15 amino acids. Trimming removed 1 base from V and 5 bases from J, with 12 bases in between. From germline, CDR1 is LGHNA and CDR2 YNFKEQ.

The chain is built from TRBV7-2 and TRBJ1-1; 12 bases map to TRBD1. V shed 10 bases, J shed 5 bases, and the junction held 11 bases outside the gene matches. The germline V gene encodes CDR1 SGHTA and CDR2 FQGNSA. The CDR3 contains 15 residues. The CDR3 loop is CAIQLGQGAGTEAFF. CDR3 DNA: TGTGCCATCCAGCTGGGACAGGGGGCAGGTACTGAAGCTTTCTTT.

In this sample, this clone turned up a few times. The chain recombines TRBV30 with TRBJ2-6; D not resolved. V dropped 1 base and J dropped 2 bases, with 6 bases sitting between them. The germline V gene encodes CDR1 GTSNPN and CDR2 SVGIG (reference sequence). CDR3 length: 14 amino acids. The CDR3 is CAWSESAGANVLTF. CDR3 DNA sequence: TGTGCCTGGAGTGAGTCAGCTGGGGCCAACGTCCTGACTTTC. The whole variable domain, filled in from reference TRBV30 and TRBJ2-6, reads SQTIHQWPATLVQPVGSPLSLECTVEGTSNPNLYWYRQAAGRGLQLLFYSVGIGQISSEVPQNLSASRPQDRQFILSSKKLLLSDSGFYLCAWSESAGANVLTFGAGSRLTVL.

As to this clone: Other nucleotide sequences from this sample produce the same CDR3. The chain uses TRBV9 and TRBJ2-5; 11 bases match TRBD2. With V trimmed by 0 bases and J by 5 bases, 3 bases remained unmatched. The CDR3 is 15 amino acids. The germline gives CDR1 SGDLS, CDR2 YYNGEE. The CDR3 sequence is CASSVGLAGRETQYF. The CDR3 region has the DNA TGTGCCAGCAGCGTAGGACTAGCGGGGAGGGAGACCCAGTACTTC. The variable domain in full, completed from reference TRBV9 and TRBJ2-5, reads DSGVTQTPKHLITATGQRVTLRCSPRSGDLSVYWYQQSLDQGLQFLIQYYNGEERAKGNILERFSAQQFPDLHSELNLSSLELGDSALYFCASSVGLAGRETQYFGPGTRLLVL.

The rearrangement joins TRBV7-9 to TRBJ2-1; D gene ambiguous. Per the germline V gene, CDR1 is SEHNR and CDR2 is FQNEAQ (reference sequence). This CDR3 is built from 16 residues. The V gene lost 5 bases and the J gene lost 4 bases, with 18 bases spanning the gap. The CDR3 sequence is CASSPRGVSLYNEQFF. CDR3 bases: TGTGCCAGCAGCCCCCGTGGTGTGAGTCTATACAATGAGCAGTTCTTC.

This clone was counted only a few times. The genes are TRBV7-2 and TRBJ2-3, with D perhaps TRBD2 (6 bases). From germline, CDR1 is SGHTA and CDR2 FQGNSA. This CDR3 has 15 residues. Trimming took off 5 bases at V and 6 bases at J, with 18 bases between the two ends. Here the CDR3 reads CASSAKLLGGDTQYF. CDR3 DNA sequence: TGTGCCAGCAGCGCGAAGCTACTTGGGGGGGATACGCAGTATTTT.

This clone was counted between two and nine times. The chain couples TRBV19 to TRBJ2-7, with unresolved D. There are 13 residues in the CDR3. CDR1 and CDR2 (germline): LNHDA, SQIVND (reference sequence). V dropped 5 bases and J dropped 3 bases, with 11 bases sitting between them. The CDR3 region has the DNA TGTGCCAGTAGTGTGCTAGACAACTACGAGCAGTACTTC. This codes for CASSVLDNYEQYF.

The chain links TRBV15 to TRBJ2-5; D gene unclear. This CDR3 contains 13 residues. The V end lost 0 bases, the J end lost 5 bases, and 7 bases lay between the germline ends. The germline V gene has CDR1 LNHNV and CDR2 YYDKDF (reference sequence). CDR3 amino acids: CATSRDPHETQYF. CDR3 DNA sequence: TGTGCCACCAGCAGAGACCCACATGAGACCCAGTACTTC.

This clone has a handful of counts. V usage is TRBV11-1 and J usage is TRBJ2-3; D ambiguous. Looked up from germline, CDR1 is SGHAT and CDR2 is FQDESV (reference sequence). The CDR3 length is 16 residues. The V end lost 2 bases, the J end lost 2 bases, and 14 bases lay between the germline ends. The CDR3 DNA follows: TGTGCCAGCAGCTTATTAACGGCAGGCAACACAGATACGCAGTATTTT. Translating gives CASSLLTAGNTDTQYF.

This CDR3 reads CASSQDGTYSSYEQYF. The CDR3 DNA follows: TGCGCCAGCAGCCAAGATGGAACATACAGCTCCTACGAGCAGTACTTC. The gene calls are TRBV4-3 and TRBJ2-7; the D is unclear. V was trimmed by 0 bases and J by 0 bases, leaving 12 bases between them. CDR1 LGHNA and CDR2 YSLEER come from the germline V gene. The CDR3 has 16 residues.

The chain couples TRBV27 to TRBJ2-6; D gene uncertain. CDR3 size: 14 residues. With 7 bases removed from V and 4 bases from J, the gap between germline ends came to 11 bases. In germline, CDR1 is MNHEY, CDR2 SMNVEV (reference sequence). The chain's CDR3 is CASKSMPGANVLTF. Written as DNA, the CDR3 is TGTGCCAGCAAAAGCATGCCGGGGGCCAACGTCCTGACTTTC.

This chain joins TRBV29-1 and TRBJ1-5; weak D call: TRBD1 (6 bases). Trimming took off 6 bases at V and 3 bases at J, with 12 bases between the two ends. Germline V gives CDR1 SQVTM, CDR2 ANQGSEA. The CDR3 extends over 13 amino acids. The CDR3 DNA reads as TGCAGCGTAGCGACAGGAACCAATCAGCCCCAGCATTTT. Its translation: CSVATGTNQPQHF.

The chain couples TRBV7-2 to TRBJ2-1; D uncertain. Per germline, CDR1 SGHTA and CDR2 FQGNSA. The V and J ends lost 5 bases and 6 bases respectively, with 8 bases between them. The CDR3 sequence is 12 residues long. The CDR3 sequence is CASSEPTNEQFF. CDR3 DNA: TGTGCCAGCAGCGAACCAACCAATGAGCAGTTCTTC.

This clone has just a few counts. The chain links TRBV27 to TRBJ2-5; weak D call: TRBD1 (6 bases). V shed 2 bases and J shed 2 bases, with 9 bases lying between them. Per the germline V gene, CDR1 is MNHEY and CDR2 is SMNVEV (reference sequence). This CDR3 spans 14 amino acids. The CDR3 is CASSLRGSQETQYF. The CDR3 DNA follows: TGTGCCAGCAGTTTAAGGGGGTCTCAAGAGACCCAGTACTTC.

This clone has only a few counts. The J gene is TRBJ1-3, the V gene TRBV11-1; the D is unclear. Germline CDR1 reads SGHAT; CDR2 reads FQDESV (reference sequence). The CDR3 has 14 amino acids. V was cut by 5 bases and J by 4 bases, with 12 bases left in between. The CDR3 bases are TGTGCCAGCAGCACTTCGTCGCAGGGAAACACCATATATTTT. Encoded protein: CASSTSSQGNTIYF. Variable domain in full (rest from reference TRBV11-1 and TRBJ1-3): EAEVAQSPRYKITEKSQAVAFWCDPISGHATLYWYRQILGQGPELLVQFQDESVVDDSQLPKDRFSAERLKGVDSTLKIQPAELGDSAMYLCASSTSSQGNTIYFGEGSWLTVV.

This clone was observed a handful of times. V is TRBV9 and J is TRBJ2-7; no clear D. Trimming cost V 4 bases and J 0 bases, with 14 bases left between them. CDR3 length: 15 residues. Germline V gene sequence: CDR1 SGDLS, CDR2 YYNGEE. The CDR3 sequence: CASSLGVGPSYEQYF. CDR3 nucleotide sequence: TGTGCCAGCAGCTTGGGTGTCGGGCCCTCCTACGAGCAGTACTTC.

This clone showed up just a few times. The chain joins TRBV5-1 to TRBJ2-7; no clear D gene. Trimming removed 4 bases from V and 1 base from J, with 18 bases in between. The CDR3 extends over 16 amino acids. In germline, CDR1 is SGHRS, CDR2 YFSETQ. CDR3 bases: TGCGCCAGCAGCCTCAATCCGAGTGAACCTTCCTACGAGCAGTACTTC. Amino acids: CASSLNPSEPSYEQYF.